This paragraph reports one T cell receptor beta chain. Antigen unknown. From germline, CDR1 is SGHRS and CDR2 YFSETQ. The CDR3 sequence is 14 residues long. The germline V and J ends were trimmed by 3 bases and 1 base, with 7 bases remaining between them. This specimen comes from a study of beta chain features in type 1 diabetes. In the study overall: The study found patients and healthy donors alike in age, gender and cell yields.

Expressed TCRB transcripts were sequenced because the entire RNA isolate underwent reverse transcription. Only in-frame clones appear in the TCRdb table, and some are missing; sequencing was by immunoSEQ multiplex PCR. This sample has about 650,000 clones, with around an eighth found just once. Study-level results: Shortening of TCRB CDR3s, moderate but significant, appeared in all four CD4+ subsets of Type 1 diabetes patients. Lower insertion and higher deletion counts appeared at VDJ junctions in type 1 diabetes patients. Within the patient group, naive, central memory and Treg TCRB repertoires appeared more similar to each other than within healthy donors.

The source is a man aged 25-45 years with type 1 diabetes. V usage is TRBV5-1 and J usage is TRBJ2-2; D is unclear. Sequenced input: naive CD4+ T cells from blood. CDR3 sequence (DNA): TGCGCCAGCAGCTCCAGAGGGAACACCGGGGAGCTGTTTTTT. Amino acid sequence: CASSSRGNTGELFF.